This T cell receptor (beta chain) was captured in a study of blood T cell repertoires in COVID-19. In the source study's methods: How many nucleated cells were present was estimated from reference gene primer amplification. Produced via immunoSEQ multiplex PCR; TCRdb's table is partial and in-frame only. V and J calls and clone size come straight from that table; D and trimming were deduced from the DNA. Of more than 200,000 clones detected, over 70% appear once; the ten largest clones hold around 7.9%. On this clone itself: Other nucleotide sequences from this sample produce the same CDR3.

V was clipped by 3 bases and J by 4 bases; unmatched bases: 2. The CDR3 is 13 amino acids. The germline V gene encodes CDR1 LNHDA and CDR2 SQIVND (reference sequence). The V gene is TRBV19, the J gene TRBJ1-1; 7 positions match TRBD1. The source is a man in his forties with active or convalescent COVID-19. Sequencing was done on a sample of peripheral blood. The CDR3 DNA follows: TGTGCCAGTAGTATCCCAGGGGGCACTGAAGCTTTCTTT. This gives the protein CASSIPGGTEAFF.